This T cell receptor beta chain is from a study of OX40 agonist ivuxolimab in advanced cancers. General study results and limits: Expanded peripheral T cells had an undetermined antigen specificity.

With regard to this clone: What it binds is unknown.

Trimming cost V 0 bases and J 3 bases, with 12 bases left between them. The length of the CDR3 is 16 residues. CDR1 and CDR2 (germline): MGHRA, YSYEKL. Blood got drawn at baseline, again on cycle 4 day 1, and then on cycle 7 day 1. This table comes from immunoSEQ multiplex PCR, and its TCRdb copy is limited to in-frame clones, with some not included. The sample records some 86,000 clones, over 75% being singletons. The TCR originated in an adult with an advanced solid tumor such as melanoma, head and neck, liver or kidney cancer. The chain links TRBV4-1 to TRBJ2-4; D uncertain. The sample was CD4+ or CD8+ T cells sorted from blood, taken in a trial of the OX40 agonist ivuxolimab. The CDR3 DNA reads TGCGCCAGCAGCCAAGATCGTGGGGTGGGCAAAAACATTCAGTACTTC. This gives the protein CASSQDRGVGKNIQYF.